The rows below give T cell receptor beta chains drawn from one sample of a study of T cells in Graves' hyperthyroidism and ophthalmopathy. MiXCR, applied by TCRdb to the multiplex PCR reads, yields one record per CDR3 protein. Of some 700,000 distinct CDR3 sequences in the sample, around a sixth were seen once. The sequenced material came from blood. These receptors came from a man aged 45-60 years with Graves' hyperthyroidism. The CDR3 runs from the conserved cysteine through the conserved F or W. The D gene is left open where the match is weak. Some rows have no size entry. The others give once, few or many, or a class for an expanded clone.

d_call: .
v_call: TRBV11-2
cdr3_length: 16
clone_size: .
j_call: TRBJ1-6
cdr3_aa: CASSLEGPGGNSPLHF
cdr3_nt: TGTGCCAGCAGCTTGGAGGGCCCAGGCGGGAATTCACCCCTCCACTTT

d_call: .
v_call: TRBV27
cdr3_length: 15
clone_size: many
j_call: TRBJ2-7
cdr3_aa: CASSFAAQSSYEQYF
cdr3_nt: TGTGCCAGCAGTTTTGCAGCACAGAGCTCCTACGAGCAGTACTTC

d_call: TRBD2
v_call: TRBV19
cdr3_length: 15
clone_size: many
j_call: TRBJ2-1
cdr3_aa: CASNPMSGSAHEQFF
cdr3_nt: TGTGCCAGTAACCCTATGAGCGGGAGTGCCCATGAGCAGTTCTTC

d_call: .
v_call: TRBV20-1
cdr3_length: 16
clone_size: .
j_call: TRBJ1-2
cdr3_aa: CSARSYGGQRATGYTF
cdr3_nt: TGCAGTGCTAGAAGTTATGGCGGTCAGAGGGCCACAGGCTACACCTTC

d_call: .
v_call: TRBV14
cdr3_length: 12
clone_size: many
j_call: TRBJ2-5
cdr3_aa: CASSYKPETQYF
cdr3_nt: TGTGCCAGCAGCTACAAACCTGAGACCCAGTACTTC

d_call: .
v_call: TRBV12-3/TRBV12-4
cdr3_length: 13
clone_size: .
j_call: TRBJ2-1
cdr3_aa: CTSSTGRYNEQFF
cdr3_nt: TGTACCAGCAGCACCGGACGGTACAATGAGCAGTTCTTC

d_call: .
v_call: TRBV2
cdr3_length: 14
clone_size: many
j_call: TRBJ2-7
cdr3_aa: CASSDTSGYYEQYF
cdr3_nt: TGTGCCAGCAGTGATACGAGCGGGTACTACGAGCAGTACTTC

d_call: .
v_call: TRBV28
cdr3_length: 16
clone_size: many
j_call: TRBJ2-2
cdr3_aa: CASRPQRGPNTGELFF
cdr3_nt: TGTGCCAGCAGGCCCCAGAGGGGTCCCAACACCGGGGAGCTGTTTTTT

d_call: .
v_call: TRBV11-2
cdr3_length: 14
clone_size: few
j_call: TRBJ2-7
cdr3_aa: CASSLGANNYEQYF
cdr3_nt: TGTGCCAGCAGCTTAGGAGCGAATAACTACGAGCAGTACTTC

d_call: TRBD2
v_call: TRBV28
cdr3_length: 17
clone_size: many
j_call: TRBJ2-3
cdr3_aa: CASSSPPGLAIEDTQYF
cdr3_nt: TGTGCCAGCAGCTCCCCACCGGGACTAGCGATAGAAGATACGCAGTATTTT

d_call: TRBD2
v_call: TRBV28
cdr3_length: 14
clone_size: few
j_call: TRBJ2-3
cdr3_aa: CASTKAGVVDTQYF
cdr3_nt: TGTGCCAGCACGAAAGCGGGAGTCGTGGATACGCAGTATTTT

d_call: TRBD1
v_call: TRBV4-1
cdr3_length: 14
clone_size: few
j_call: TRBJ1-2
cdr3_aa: CASSHITRGGGYTF
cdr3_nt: TGCGCCAGCAGCCACATAACCAGGGGGGGTGGCTACACCTTC

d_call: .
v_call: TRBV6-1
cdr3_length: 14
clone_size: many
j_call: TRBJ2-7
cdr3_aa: CASSYLGQTYEQYF
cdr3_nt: TGTGCCAGCAGTTATTTGGGACAAACCTACGAGCAGTACTTC

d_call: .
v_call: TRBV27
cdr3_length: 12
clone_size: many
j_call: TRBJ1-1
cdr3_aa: CASARPNTEAFF
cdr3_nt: TGTGCCAGCGCTAGACCGAACACTGAAGCTTTCTTT

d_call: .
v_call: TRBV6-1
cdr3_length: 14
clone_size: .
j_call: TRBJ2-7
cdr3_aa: CASSLRMDKDEQYF
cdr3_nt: TGTGCCAGCAGCCTTCGGATGGACAAGGACGAGCAGTACTTC

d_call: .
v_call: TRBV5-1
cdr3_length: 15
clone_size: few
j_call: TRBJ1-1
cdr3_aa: CASSLERSMNTEAFF
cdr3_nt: TGCGCCAGCAGCTTGGAAAGGTCCATGAACACTGAAGCTTTCTTT

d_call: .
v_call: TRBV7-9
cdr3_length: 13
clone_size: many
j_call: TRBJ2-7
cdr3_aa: CASSLAGPLEQYF
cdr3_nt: TGTGCCAGCAGCTTAGCGGGGCCCCTCGAGCAGTACTTC